The TCR beta chain under discussion was sequenced for a study of OX40 agonist ivuxolimab in advanced cancers. Study outcomes and limitations: On average, CD8+ T cells had more expanded clones than CD4+.

Generated by immunoSEQ multiplex PCR, the TCRdb table keeps only in-frame clones and is missing some. The table lists around 38,000 clones, around 82% of them singletons. Germline V gene sequence: CDR1 MNHNS, CDR2 SASEGT. J gave up 9 bases and V 8 bases, and 13 bases lay outside the gene matches. The CDR3 is 14 residues long. As to this clone: The antigen remains unidentified.

The chain uses TRBV6-1 and TRBJ2-3, with TRBD1 matching 8 bases. The receptor comes from an adult with an advanced solid tumor such as melanoma, head and neck, liver or kidney cancer. Sequencing was performed on CD4+ or CD8+ T cells sorted from blood, taken in a trial of the OX40 agonist ivuxolimab. The CDR3, as DNA: TGTGCCAGCCAAGCCCTTACAGGGGGTGGCACGCAGTATTTT. Its translation is CASQALTGGGTQYF.